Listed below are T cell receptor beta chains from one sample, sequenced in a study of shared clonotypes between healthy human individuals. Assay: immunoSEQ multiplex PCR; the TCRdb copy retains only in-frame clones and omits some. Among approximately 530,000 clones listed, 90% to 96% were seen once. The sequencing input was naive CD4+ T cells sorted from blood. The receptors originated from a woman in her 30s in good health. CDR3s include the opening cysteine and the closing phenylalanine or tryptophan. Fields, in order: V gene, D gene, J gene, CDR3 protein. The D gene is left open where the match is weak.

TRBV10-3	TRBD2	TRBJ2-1	CAIRRLALLDEQFF
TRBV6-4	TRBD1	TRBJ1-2	CASSDSGQGNYGYTF
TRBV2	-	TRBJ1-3	CASSKLTAGSGNTIYF
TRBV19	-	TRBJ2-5	CASSIQGRETQYF
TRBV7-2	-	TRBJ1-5	CASSLARSGVKGNQPQHF
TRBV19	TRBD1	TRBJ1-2	CASSIYSNPGQRSINYGYTF
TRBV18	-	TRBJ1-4	CASSPLTGRFGEKLFF
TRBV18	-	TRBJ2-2	CASSPAGTGELFF
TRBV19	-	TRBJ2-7	CASAVRRTYEQYF
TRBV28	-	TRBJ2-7	CASRMTTRASYEQYF
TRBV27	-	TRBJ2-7	CASSFQQGSYEQYF
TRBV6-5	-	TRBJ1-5	CASSFFVNQPQHF
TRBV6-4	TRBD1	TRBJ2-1	CASSDSYRGENEQFF
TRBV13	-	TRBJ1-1	CASSLGTTEAFF
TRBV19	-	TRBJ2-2	CASSWFTGELFF